This T cell receptor beta chain comes out of a study of blood T cell repertoires in COVID-19. This clone has just one count. Profiled with immunoSEQ multiplex PCR; TCRdb holds only in-frame clones, not every one. The table shows about 300,000 clones, with roughly nine tenths occurring only once. Residents of 20 to 25 US areas, aged roughly 18 to 90 years, made up the participants. Someone with COVID-19 had been met by exposed participants within 2 weeks before study entry. The sample consisted of PBMCs or T cells enriched from blood (not recorded which). The receptor comes from a woman aged 45-65 years who had been exposed to COVID-19.

CDR3 sequence reads: CASRTNHNSPLHF. The DNA for the CDR3 is TGTGCCAGCAGGACAAACCATAATTCACCCCTCCACTTT. V gene TRBV6-5 combines with J gene TRBJ1-6, with unresolved D. The CDR3 loop spans 13 amino acids. The V gene's germline CDR1 is MNHEY and CDR2 SVGAGI. Trimming removed 6 bases from V and 5 bases from J, with 8 bases in between.